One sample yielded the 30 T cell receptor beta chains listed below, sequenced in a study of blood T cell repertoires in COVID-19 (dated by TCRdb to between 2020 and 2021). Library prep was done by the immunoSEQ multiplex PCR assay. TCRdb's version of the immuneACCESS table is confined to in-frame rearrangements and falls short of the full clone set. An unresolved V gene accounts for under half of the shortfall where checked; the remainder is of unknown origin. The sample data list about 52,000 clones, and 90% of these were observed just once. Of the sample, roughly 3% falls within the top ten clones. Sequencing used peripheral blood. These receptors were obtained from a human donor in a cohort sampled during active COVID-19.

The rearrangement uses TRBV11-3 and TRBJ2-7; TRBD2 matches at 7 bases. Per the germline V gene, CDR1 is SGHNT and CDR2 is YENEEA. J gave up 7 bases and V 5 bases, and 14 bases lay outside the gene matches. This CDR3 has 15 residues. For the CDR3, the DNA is TGTGCCAGCAGCCATCGAGCGGGACCACCTGGGGAGCAGTACTTC. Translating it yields CASSHRAGPPGEQYF.

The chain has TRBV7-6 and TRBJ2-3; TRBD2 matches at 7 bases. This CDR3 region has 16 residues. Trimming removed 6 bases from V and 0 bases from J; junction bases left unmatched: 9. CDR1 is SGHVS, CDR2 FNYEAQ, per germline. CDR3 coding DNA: TGTGCCAGCAGTCCCCTAGCGGCAGGAAGCACAGATACGCAGTATTTT. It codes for CASSPLAAGSTDTQYF.

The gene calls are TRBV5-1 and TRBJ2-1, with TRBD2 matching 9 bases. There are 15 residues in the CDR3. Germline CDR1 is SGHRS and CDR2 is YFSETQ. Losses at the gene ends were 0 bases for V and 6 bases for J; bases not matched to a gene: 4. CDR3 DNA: TGCGCCAGCAGCTTGGAGACTAGCGGACTCAATGAGCAGTTCTTC. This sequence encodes CASSLETSGLNEQFF.

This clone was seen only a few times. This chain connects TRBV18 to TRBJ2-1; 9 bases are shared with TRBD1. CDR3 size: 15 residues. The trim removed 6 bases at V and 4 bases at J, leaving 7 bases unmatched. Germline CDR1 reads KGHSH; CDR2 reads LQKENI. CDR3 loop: CASSPGQGRYNEQFF. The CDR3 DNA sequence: TGTGCCAGCTCTCCCGGACAGGGGCGGTACAATGAGCAGTTCTTC.

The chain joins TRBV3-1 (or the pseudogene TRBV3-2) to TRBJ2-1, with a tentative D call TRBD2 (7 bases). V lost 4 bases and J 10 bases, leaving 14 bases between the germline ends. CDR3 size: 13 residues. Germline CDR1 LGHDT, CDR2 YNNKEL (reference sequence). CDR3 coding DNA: TGTGCCAGCAGCCGCACCAGGGGAGGGGAGCAGTTCTTC. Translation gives CASSRTRGGEQFF.

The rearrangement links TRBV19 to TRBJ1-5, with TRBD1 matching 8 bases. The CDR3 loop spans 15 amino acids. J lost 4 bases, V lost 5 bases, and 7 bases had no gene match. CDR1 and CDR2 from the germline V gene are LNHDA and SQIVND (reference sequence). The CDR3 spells CASSGSGQVNQPQHF. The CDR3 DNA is TGTGCCAGTAGTGGATCGGGACAGGTTAATCAGCCCCAGCATTTT.

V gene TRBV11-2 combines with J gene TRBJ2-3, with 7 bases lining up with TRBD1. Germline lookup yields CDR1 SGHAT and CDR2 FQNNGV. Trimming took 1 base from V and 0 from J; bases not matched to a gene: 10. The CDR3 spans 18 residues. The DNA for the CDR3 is TGTGCCAGCAGCTTAGCCAGGGGACAGATGACTAGCACAGATACGCAGTATTTT. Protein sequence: CASSLARGQMTSTDTQYF.

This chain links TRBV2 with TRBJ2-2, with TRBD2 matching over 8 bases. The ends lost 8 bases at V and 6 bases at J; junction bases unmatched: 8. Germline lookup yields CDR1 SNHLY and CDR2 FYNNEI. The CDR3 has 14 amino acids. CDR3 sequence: CASRREERAGELFF. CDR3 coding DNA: TGTGCCAGCCGGCGGGAGGAAAGGGCCGGGGAGCTGTTTTTT.

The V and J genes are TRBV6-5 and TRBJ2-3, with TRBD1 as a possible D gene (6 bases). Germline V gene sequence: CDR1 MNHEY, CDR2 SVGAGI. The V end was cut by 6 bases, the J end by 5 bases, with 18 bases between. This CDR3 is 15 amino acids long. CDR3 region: CASSHSGGNGDTQYF. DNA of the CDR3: TGTGCCAGCAGCCATTCTGGGGGCAATGGAGATACGCAGTATTTT.

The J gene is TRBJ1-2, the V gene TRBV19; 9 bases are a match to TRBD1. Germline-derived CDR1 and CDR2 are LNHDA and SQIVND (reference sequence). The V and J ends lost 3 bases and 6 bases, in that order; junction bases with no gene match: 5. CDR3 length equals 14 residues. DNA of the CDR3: TGTGCCAGTAGTATTCTCGACAGGGGGAATGGCTACACCTTC. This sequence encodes CASSILDRGNGYTF.

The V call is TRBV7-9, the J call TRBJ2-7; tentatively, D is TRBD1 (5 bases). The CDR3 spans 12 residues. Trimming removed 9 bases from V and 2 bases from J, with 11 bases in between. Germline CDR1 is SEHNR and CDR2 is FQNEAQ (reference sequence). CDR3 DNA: TGTGCCAGTGGAGAACAGGCCTACGAGCAGTACTTC. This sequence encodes CASGEQAYEQYF.

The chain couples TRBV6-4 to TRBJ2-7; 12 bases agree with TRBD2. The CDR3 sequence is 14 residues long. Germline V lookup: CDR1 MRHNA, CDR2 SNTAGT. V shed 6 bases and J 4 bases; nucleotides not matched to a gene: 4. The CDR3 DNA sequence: TGTGCCAGCAGCCTAGCGGGAGGGCCTTACGAGCAGTACTTC. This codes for CASSLAGGPYEQYF.

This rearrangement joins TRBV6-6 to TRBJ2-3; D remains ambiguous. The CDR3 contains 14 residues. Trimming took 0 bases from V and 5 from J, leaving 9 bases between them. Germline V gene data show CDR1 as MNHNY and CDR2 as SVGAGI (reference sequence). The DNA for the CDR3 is TGTGCCAGCAGTTACTCCCCCGAGATAGATACGCAGTATTTT. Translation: CASSYSPEIDTQYF.

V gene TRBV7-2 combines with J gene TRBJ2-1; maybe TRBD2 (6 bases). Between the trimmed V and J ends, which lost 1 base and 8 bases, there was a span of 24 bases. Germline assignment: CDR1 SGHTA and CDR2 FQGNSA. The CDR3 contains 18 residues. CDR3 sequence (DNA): TGTGCCAGCAGCTTAGGGGGGGAGTACGGGAGAATTTCCCATGAGCAGTTCTTC. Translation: CASSLGGEYGRISHEQFF.

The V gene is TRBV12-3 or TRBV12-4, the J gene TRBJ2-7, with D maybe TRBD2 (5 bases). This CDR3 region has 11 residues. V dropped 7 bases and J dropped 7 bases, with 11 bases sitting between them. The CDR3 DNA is TGTGCCAGCACCCGAGGCGGGGAGCAGTACTTC. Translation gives CASTRGGEQYF.

In DNA form, the CDR3 reads TGTGCCAGCAGTTTAGCGGGCAGAGGCTCCTACGAGCAGTACTTC. Protein: CASSLAGRGSYEQYF. The chain uses TRBV27 and TRBJ2-7, with D maybe TRBD2 (5 bases). Per the germline V gene, CDR1 is MNHEY and CDR2 is SMNVEV (reference sequence). The length of the CDR3 is 15 residues. V lost 2 bases to trimming and J lost 0 bases, with 11 bases between them.

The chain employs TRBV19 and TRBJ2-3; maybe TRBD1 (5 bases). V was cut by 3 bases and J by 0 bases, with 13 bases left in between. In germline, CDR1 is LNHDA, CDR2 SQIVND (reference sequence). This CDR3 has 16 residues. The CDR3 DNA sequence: TGTGCCAGTAGTATTCTCCAGGGTACTAGCACAGATACGCAGTATTTT. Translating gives CASSILQGTSTDTQYF.

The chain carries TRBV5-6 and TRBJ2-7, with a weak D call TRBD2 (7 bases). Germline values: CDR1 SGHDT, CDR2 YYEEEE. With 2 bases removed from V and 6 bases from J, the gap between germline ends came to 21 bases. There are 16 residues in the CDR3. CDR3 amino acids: CASSFLWGRGGAEQYF. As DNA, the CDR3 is TGTGCCAGCAGCTTTCTATGGGGTAGAGGGGGGGCCGAGCAGTACTTC.

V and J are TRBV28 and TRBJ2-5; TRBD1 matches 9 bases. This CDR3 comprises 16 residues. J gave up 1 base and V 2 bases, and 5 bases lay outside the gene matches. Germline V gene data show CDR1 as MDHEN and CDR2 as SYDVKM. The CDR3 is CASSLIGQGPQETQYF. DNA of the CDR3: TGTGCCAGCAGTTTAATCGGACAGGGGCCCCAAGAGACCCAGTACTTC.

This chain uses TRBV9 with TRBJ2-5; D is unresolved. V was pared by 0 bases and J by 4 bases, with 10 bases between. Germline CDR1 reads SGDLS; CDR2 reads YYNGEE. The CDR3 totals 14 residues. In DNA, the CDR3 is TGTGCCAGCAGCGTAGCTGAGGTAGGAGAGACCCAGTACTTC. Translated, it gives CASSVAEVGETQYF.

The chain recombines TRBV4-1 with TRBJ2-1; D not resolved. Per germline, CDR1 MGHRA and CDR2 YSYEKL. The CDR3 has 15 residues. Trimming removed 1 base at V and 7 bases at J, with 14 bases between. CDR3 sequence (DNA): TGCGCCAGCAGCCAAGTCCCTAGTTCCCAAAATGAGCAGTTCTTC. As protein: CASSQVPSSQNEQFF.

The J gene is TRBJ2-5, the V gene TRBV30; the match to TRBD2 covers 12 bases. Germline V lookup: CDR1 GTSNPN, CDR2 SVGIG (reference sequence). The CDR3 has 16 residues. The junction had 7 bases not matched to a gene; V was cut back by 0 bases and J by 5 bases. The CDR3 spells CAWSVLAGGPRETQYF. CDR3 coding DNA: TGTGCCTGGAGTGTCCTAGCGGGAGGGCCTCGGGAGACCCAGTACTTC.

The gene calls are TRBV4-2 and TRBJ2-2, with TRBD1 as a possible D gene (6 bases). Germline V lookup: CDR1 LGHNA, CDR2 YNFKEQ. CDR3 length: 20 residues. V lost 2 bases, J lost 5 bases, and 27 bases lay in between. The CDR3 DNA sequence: TGTGCCAGCAGCCAAACGGCCGAATACTTACAGGGAAGGTGGACCGGGGAGCTGTTTTTT. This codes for CASSQTAEYLQGRWTGELFF.

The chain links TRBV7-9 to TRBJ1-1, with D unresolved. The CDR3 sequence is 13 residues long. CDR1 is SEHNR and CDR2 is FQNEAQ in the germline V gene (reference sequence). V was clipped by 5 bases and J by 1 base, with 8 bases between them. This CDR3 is CASSSGGNTEAFF. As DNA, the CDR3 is TGTGCCAGCAGCAGCGGAGGGAACACTGAAGCTTTCTTT.

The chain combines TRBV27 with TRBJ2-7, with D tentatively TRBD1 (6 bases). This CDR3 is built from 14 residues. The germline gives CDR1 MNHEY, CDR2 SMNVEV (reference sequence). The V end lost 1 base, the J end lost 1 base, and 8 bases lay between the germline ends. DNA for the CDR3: TGTGCCAGCAGTTTATTGACAGGTTCCTACGAGCAGTACTTC. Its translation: CASSLLTGSYEQYF.

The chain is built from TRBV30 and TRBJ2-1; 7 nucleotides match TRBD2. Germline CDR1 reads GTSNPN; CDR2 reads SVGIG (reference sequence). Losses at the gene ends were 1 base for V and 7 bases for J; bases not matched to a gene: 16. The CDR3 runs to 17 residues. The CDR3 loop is CAWSDGGTGLPKNEQFF. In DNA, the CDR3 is TGTGCCTGGAGTGATGGTGGGACGGGACTACCAAAGAATGAGCAGTTCTTC. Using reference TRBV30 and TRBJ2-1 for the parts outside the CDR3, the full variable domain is SQTIHQWPATLVQPVGSPLSLECTVEGTSNPNLYWYRQAAGRGLQLLFYSVGIGQISSEVPQNLSASRPQDRQFILSSKKLLLSDSGFYLCAWSDGGTGLPKNEQFFGPGTRLTVL.

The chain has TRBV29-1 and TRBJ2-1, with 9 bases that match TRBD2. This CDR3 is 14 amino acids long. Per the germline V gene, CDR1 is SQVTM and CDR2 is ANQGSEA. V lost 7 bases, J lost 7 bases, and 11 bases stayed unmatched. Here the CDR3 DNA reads TGCAGCGCCACGAAGGGCGGGAGGGCGAATGAGCAGTTCTTC. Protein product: CSATKGGRANEQFF.

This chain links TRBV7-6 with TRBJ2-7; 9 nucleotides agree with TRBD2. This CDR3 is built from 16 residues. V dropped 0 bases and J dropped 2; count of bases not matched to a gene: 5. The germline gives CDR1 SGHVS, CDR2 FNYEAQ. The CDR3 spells CASSLAWGGRAYEQYF. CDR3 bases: TGTGCCAGCAGCTTAGCCTGGGGCGGGAGGGCCTACGAGCAGTACTTC.

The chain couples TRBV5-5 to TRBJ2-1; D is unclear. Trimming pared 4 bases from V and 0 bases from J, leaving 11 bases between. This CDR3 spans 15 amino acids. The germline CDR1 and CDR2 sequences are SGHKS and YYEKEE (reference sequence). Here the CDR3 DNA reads TGTGCCAGCAGCGTCCCAGGATCCTCCTACAATGAGCAGTTCTTC. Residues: CASSVPGSSYNEQFF.

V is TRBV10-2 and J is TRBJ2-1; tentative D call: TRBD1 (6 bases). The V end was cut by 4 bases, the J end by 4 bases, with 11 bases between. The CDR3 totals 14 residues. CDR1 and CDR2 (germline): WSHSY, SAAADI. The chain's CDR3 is CASSVGRGYNEQFF. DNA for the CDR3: TGCGCCAGCAGTGTCGGCAGGGGATACAATGAGCAGTTCTTC.